The next 6 T cell receptor beta chains were all read from a single sample in a study of T-cell reconstitution after alpha-beta-depleted transplantation in children (dated by TCRdb to about 2016). The library was produced with PCR. Sequenced on an Illumina HiSeq 2500. TCR library preparation used molecular barcoding, with unique molecular identifiers applied to normalize quantification of the TCRbeta repertoire. TCRdb applied fastp at Q25 and MiXCR to the public reads, then kept only in-frame beta chains. Here each entry gathers all rows of one CDR3 protein and keeps the most common genes and DNA. Across this sample there are 490,000 or so distinct CDR3 sequences, with around 12% seen only once. The ten largest clonotypes hold 5% to 6% of the sample. Sequencing was performed on PBMCs from the stem cell graft donor, taken from the stem cell graft. The source of these receptors is a human donor who donated a stem cell graft to a child with combined immunodeficiency.

V is TRBV4-1 and J is TRBJ2-2, with D possibly matching TRBD2 (6 bases). V was cut by 1 base and J by 0 bases, with 9 bases left in between. This CDR3 comprises 16 residues. Per the germline V gene, CDR1 is MGHRA and CDR2 is YSYEKL. The CDR3 protein is CASSQVAAANTGELFF. The CDR3 nucleotides read TGCGCCAGCAGCCAAGTAGCGGCCGCGAACACCGGGGAGCTGTTTTTT.

The V call is TRBV4-3, the J call TRBJ2-4; 9 positions match TRBD1. V lost 4 bases to trimming and J lost 7 bases; unmatched junction nucleotides: 8. This CDR3 is built from 15 residues. The germline CDR1 and CDR2 sequences are LGHNA and YSLEER. The DNA for the CDR3 is TGCGCCAGCAGCCGGGGACAGGGCGGAGGGAACATTCAGTACTTC. Translation gives CASSRGQGGGNIQYF.

This clonotype was recorded many times. The rearrangement joins TRBV5-1 to TRBJ1-1, with unresolved D. V lost 1 base and J 1 base, leaving 8 bases between the germline ends. The CDR3 consists of 14 residues. The germline V gene has CDR1 SGHRS and CDR2 YFSETQ. The CDR3 DNA follows: TGCGCCAGCAGCTTGCAGACATCGAACACTGAAGCTTTCTTT. Amino acids: CASSLQTSNTEAFF.

The chain links TRBV20-1 to TRBJ2-3, with D perhaps matching TRBD2 (6 bases). Trimming took off 6 bases at V and 6 bases at J, with 13 bases between the two ends. The CDR3 consists of 12 residues. The V gene's germline CDR1 is DFQATT and CDR2 SNEGSKA (reference sequence). This CDR3 is CSATRGSDTQYF. The CDR3 region has the DNA TGCAGTGCGACCCGGGGGAGCGATACGCAGTATTTT.

This sequence joins TRBV9 and TRBJ2-1; no reliable D call. The V gene's germline CDR1 is SGDLS and CDR2 YYNGEE. Trimming removed 4 bases at V and 6 bases at J, with 14 bases between. This CDR3 region has 14 residues. The CDR3 protein is CASSRFGSSNEQFF. CDR3 bases: TGTGCCAGCAGCCGGTTTGGATCTAGCAATGAGCAGTTCTTC.

This clonotype has a count of ten or more. V is TRBV7-2 and J is TRBJ2-5; D is ambiguous. The CDR3 is 12 residues long. Germline CDR1 is SGHTA and CDR2 is FQGNSA. V lost 3 bases, J lost 5 bases, and 7 bases lay in between. CDR3 DNA: TGTGCCAGCAGCTTTGGCTGGGAGACCCAGTACTTC. Residues: CASSFGWETQYF. The entire variable domain, with the rest obtained from reference TRBV7-2 and TRBJ2-5, is as follows: GAGVSQSPSNKVTEKGKDVELRCDPISGHTALYWYRQSLGQGLEFLIYFQGNSAPDKSGLPSDRFSAERTGGSVSTLTIQRTQQEDSAVYLCASSFGWETQYFGPGTRLLVL.